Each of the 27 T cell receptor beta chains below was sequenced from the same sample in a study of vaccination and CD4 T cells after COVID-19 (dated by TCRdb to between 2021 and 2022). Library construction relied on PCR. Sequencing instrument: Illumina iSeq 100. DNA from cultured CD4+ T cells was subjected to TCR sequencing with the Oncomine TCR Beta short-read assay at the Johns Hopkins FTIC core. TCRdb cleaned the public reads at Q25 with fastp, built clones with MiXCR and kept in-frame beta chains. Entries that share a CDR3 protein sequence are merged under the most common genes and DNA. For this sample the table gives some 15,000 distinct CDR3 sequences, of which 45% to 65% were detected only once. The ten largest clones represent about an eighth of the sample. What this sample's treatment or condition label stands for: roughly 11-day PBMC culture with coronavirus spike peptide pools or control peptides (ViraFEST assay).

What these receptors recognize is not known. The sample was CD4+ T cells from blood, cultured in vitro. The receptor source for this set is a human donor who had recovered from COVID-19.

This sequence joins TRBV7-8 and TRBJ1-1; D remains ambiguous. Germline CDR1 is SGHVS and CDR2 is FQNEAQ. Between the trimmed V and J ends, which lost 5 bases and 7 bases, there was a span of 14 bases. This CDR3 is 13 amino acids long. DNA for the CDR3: TGTGCCAGCAGCGTAAACCTATGGGTTGAAGCTTTCTTT. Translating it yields CASSVNLWVEAFF. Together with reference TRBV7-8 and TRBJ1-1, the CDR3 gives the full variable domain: GAGVSQSPRYKVAKRGQDVALRCDPISGHVSLFWYQQALGQGPEFLTYFQNEAQLDKSGLPSDRFFAERPEGSVSTLKIQRTQQEDSAVYLCASSVNLWVEAFFGQGTRLTVV.

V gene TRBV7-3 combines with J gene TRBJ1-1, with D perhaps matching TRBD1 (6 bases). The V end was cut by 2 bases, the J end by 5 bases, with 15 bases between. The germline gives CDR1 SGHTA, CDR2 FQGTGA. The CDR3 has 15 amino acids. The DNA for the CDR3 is TGTGCCAGCAGCTTACAAGGGGGAGTAGTTACTGAAGCTTTCTTT. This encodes CASSLQGGVVTEAFF.

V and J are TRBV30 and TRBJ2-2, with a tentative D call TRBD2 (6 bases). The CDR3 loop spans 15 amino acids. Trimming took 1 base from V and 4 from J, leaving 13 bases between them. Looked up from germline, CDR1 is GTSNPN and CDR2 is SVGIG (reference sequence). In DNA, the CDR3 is TGTGCCTGGAGTGGAGACGGGGGTATCACCGGGGAGCTGTTTTTT. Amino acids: CAWSGDGGITGELFF.

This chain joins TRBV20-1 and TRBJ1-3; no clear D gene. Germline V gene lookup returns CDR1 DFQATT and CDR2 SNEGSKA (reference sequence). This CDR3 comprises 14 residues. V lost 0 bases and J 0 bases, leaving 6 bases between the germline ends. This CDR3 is CSARDIDSGNTIYF. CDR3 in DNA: TGCAGTGCTAGAGATATAGACTCTGGAAACACCATATATTTT.

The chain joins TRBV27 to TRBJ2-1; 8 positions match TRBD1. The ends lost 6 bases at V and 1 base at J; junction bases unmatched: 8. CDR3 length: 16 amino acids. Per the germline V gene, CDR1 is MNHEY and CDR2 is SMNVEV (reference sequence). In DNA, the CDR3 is TGTGCCAGCAGCTCCCGACAGGGGCATTCCTACAATGAGCAGTTCTTC. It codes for CASSSRQGHSYNEQFF.

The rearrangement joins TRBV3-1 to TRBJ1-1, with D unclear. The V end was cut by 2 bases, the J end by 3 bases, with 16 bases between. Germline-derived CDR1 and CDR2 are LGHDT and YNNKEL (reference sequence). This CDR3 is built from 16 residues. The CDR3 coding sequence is TGTGCCAGCAGCCAACCGACCAGGTTTCAGGACACTGAAGCTTTCTTT. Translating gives CASSQPTRFQDTEAFF.

The DNA for the CDR3 is TGTGCCAGCAGTGAACTCTTAAATTCACCCCTCCACTTT. Translation gives CASSELLNSPLHF. This rearrangement joins TRBV6-1 to TRBJ1-6; no firm D call. Germline-derived CDR1 and CDR2 are MNHNS and SASEGT. The CDR3 covers 13 residues. Trimming left V 2 bases short and J 7 bases short, with 6 bases between.

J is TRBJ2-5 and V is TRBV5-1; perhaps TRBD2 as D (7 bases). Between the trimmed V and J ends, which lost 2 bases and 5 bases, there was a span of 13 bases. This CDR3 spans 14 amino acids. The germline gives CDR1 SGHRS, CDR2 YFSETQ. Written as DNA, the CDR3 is TGCGCCAGCAGCTTTCCCGGGGGGCCCGAGACCCAGTACTTC. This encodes CASSFPGGPETQYF.

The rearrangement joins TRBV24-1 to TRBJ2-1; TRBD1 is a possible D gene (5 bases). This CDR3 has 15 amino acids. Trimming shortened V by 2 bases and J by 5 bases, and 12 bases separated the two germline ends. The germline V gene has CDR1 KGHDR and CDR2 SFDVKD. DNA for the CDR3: TGTGCCACCAGTGATTGGTCAGGGAAGGACAATGAGCAGTTCTTC. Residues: CATSDWSGKDNEQFF.

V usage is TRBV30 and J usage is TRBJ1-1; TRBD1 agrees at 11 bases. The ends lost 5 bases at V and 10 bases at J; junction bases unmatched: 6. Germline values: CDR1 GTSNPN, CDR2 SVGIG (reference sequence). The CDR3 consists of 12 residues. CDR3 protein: CAWAGTGGTAFF. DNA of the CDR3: TGTGCCTGGGCTGGGACAGGGGGGACAGCTTTCTTT.

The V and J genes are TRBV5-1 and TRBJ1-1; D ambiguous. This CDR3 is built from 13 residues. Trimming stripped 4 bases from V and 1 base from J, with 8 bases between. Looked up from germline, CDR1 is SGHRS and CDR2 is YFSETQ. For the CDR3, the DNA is TGCGCCAGCAGCATGACATCGAACACTGAAGCTTTCTTT. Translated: CASSMTSNTEAFF. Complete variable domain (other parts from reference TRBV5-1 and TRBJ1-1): KAGVTQTPRYLIKTRGQQVTLSCSPISGHRSVSWYQQTPGQGLQFLFEYFSETQRNKGNFPGRFSGRQFSNSRSEMNVSTLELGDSALYLCASSMTSNTEAFFGQGTRLTVV.

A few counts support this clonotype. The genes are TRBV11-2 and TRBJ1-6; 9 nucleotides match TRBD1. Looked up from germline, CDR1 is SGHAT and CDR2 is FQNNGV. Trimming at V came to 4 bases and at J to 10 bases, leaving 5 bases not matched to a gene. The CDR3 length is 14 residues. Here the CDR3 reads CASSSSTGGSPLHF. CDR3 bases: TGTGCCAGCAGCTCGTCGACAGGGGGATCACCCCTCCACTTT.

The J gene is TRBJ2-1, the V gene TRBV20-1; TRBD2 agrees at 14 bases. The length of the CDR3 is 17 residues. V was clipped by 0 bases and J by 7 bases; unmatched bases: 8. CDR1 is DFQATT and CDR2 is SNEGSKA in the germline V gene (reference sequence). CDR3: CSARDRGLAGVINEQFF. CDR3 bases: TGCAGTGCTAGAGATCGGGGACTAGCGGGAGTAATAAATGAGCAGTTCTTC.

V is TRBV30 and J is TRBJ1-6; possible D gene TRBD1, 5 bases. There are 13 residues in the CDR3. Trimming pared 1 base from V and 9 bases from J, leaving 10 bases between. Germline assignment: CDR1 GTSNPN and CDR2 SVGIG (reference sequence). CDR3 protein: CAWSARVSSPLHF. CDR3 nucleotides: TGTGCCTGGAGTGCCAGGGTGAGTTCACCCCTCCACTTT.

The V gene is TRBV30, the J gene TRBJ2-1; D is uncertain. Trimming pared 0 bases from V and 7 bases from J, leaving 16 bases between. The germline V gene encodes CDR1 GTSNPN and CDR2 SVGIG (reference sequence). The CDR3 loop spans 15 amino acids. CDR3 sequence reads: CAWSVPSNEWNEQFF. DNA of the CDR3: TGTGCCTGGAGTGTACCCAGTAACGAGTGGAATGAGCAGTTCTTC. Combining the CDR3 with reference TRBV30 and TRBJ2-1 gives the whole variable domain SQTIHQWPATLVQPVGSPLSLECTVEGTSNPNLYWYRQAAGRGLQLLFYSVGIGQISSEVPQNLSASRPQDRQFILSSKKLLLSDSGFYLCAWSVPSNEWNEQFFGPGTRLTVL.

The CDR3 region is CASSQSPSGGGDTQYF. The CDR3, as DNA: TGCGCCAGCAGCCAGTCGCCTAGCGGGGGGGGAGATACGCAGTATTTT. The chain recombines TRBV4-1 with TRBJ2-3; 12 bases match TRBD2. The CDR3 length is 16 residues. Trimming at V came to 3 bases and at J to 5 bases, leaving 6 bases not matched to a gene. Germline V gene sequence: CDR1 MGHRA, CDR2 YSYEKL.

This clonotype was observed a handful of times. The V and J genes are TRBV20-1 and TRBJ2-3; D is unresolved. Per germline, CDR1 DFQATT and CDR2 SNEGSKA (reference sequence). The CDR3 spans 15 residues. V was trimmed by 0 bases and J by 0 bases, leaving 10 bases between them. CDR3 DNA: TGCAGTGCTAGAGAGGCTTGGCCTAGCACAGATACGCAGTATTTT. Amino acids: CSAREAWPSTDTQYF.

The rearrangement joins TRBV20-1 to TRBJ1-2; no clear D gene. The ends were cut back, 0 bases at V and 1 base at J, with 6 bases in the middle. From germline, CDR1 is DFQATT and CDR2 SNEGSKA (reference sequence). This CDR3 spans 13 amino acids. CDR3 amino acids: CSARDGDNYGYTF. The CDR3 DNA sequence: TGCAGTGCTAGAGATGGCGATAACTATGGCTACACCTTC.

The CDR3 DNA reads as TGCAGCGTTGGAGGGGGCGGCTCCCAGCATTTT. Its protein is CSVGGGGSQHF. V and J are TRBV29-1 and TRBJ1-5; TRBD1 agrees at 7 bases. The V gene's germline CDR1 is SQVTM and CDR2 ANQGSEA. Losses at the gene ends were 4 bases for V and 11 bases for J; bases not matched to a gene: 5. The CDR3 spans 11 residues.

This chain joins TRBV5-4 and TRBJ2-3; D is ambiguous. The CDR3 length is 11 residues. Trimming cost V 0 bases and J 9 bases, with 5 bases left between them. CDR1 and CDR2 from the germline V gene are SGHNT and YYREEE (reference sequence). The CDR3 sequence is CASSLGTTQYF. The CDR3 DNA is TGTGCCAGCAGCTTGGGGACCACGCAGTATTTT.

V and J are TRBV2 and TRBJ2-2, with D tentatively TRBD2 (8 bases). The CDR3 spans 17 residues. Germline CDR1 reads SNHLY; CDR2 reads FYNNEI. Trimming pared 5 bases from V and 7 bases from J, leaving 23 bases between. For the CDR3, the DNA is TGTGCCAGCAGTTCGACAGGGAAAAGCGGGAGTATCGGGGAGCTGTTTTTT. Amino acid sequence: CASSSTGKSGSIGELFF.

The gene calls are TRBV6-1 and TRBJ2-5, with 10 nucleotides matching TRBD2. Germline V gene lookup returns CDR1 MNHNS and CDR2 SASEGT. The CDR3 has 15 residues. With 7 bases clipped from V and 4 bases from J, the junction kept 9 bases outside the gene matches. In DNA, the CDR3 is TGTGCCAGCATGGCCGGGACTAGCGACCTAGAGACCCAGTACTTC. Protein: CASMAGTSDLETQYF.

DNA for the CDR3: TGTGCCAGCAGAAAAGGACTAGCGGGAGAGTTCGAGCAGTACTTC. Amino acids: CASRKGLAGEFEQYF. This rearrangement joins TRBV7-2 to TRBJ2-7, with TRBD2 matching over 13 bases. Germline loops: CDR1 SGHTA, CDR2 FQGNSA. The CDR3 has 15 amino acids. Trimming cost V 6 bases and J 6 bases; bases outside gene matches: 8.

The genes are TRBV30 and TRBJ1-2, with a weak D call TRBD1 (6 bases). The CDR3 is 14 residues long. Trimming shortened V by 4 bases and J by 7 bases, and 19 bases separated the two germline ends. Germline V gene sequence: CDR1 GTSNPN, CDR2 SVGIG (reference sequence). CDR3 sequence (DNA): TGTGCCTGGAATCTTCGGGGGGCGCGGGGTGGCTACACCTTC. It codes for CAWNLRGARGGYTF.

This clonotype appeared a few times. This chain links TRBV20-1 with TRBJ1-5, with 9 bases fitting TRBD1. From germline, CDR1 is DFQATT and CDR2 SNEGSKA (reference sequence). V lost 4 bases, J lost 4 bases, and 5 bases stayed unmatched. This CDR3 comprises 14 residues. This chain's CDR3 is CSANRDRANQPQHF. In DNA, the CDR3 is TGCAGTGCTAATCGGGACAGGGCAAATCAGCCCCAGCATTTT.

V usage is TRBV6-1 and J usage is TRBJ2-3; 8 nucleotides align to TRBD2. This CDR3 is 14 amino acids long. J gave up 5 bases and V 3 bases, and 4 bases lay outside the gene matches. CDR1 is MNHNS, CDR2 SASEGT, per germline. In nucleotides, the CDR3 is TGTGCCAGCAGTGACGGGGGGGCCATAGATACGCAGTATTTT. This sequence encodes CASSDGGAIDTQYF.

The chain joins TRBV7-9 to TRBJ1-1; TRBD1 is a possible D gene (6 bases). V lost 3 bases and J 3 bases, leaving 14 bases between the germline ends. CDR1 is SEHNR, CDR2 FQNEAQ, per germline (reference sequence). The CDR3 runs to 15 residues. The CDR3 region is CASSFNGGHDTEAFF. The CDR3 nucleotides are TGTGCCAGCAGCTTCAACGGGGGGCATGACACTGAAGCTTTCTTT. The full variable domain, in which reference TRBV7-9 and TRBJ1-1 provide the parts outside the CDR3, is DTGVSQNPRHKITKRGQNVTFRCDPISEHNRLYWYRQTLGQGPEFLTYFQNEAQLEKSRLLSDRFSAERPKGSFSTLEIQRTEQGDSAMYLCASSFNGGHDTEAFFGQGTRLTVV.